These 5 T cell receptor beta chains came from one sample sequenced in a study of cytomegalovirus exposure and HLA in healthy donors. PCR employed 60 Vbeta and 13 Jbeta primers. Sequencing used immunoSEQ multiplex PCR; TCRdb keeps in-frame clones, though not all of them. This table holds 120,000 or so clones, over 60% found once. The sequenced material came from PBMCs. The receptor source for this set is a human donor in good health.

V and J are TRBV7-8 and TRBJ2-7, with TRBD1 as a possible D gene (6 bases). Germline values: CDR1 SGHVS, CDR2 FQNEAQ. Trimming removed 1 base from V and 4 bases from J, with 14 bases in between. The CDR3 contains 15 residues. CDR3 sequence (DNA): TGTGCCAGCAGCTTAGGGATGGGACAAAGATACGAGCAGTACTTC. This gives the protein CASSLGMGQRYEQYF.

This clone was found once. The chain has TRBV2 and TRBJ1-1, with D possibly TRBD1 on 6 matching bases. Germline lookup yields CDR1 SNHLY and CDR2 FYNNEI. The CDR3 spans 14 residues. V gave up 3 bases and J gave up 7 bases, with 15 bases separating them. CDR3 residues: CASSEQGQVLEAFF. CDR3 DNA sequence: TGTGCCAGCAGTGAGCAGGGACAAGTCCTTGAAGCTTTCTTT.

The rearrangement joins TRBV2 to TRBJ2-7; 13 nucleotides align to TRBD2. Germline CDR1 and CDR2: SNHLY and FYNNEI. CDR3 length: 15 residues. V was pared by 8 bases and J by 7 bases, with 11 bases of the junction left unmatched. This CDR3 is CASSSLGLAGVEQYF. CDR3 nucleotide sequence: TGTGCCAGCTCTTCCCTCGGACTAGCGGGAGTAGAGCAGTACTTC.

The chain carries TRBV25-1 and TRBJ1-4; D might be TRBD1 (5 bases). From germline, CDR1 is MGHDK and CDR2 SYGVNS. Trimming left V 4 bases short and J 5 bases short, with 11 bases between. The CDR3 runs to 14 residues. The CDR3 reads CASSGSGKNEKLFF. The CDR3 DNA reads as TGTGCCAGCAGTGGGTCAGGGAAGAATGAAAAACTGTTTTTT.

The V and J genes are TRBV5-1 and TRBJ2-5; D not resolved. The end of the DNA aligns better with TRBJ2-7, so the J call may be wrong. The CDR3 length is 15 residues. Germline CDR1 SGHRS, CDR2 YFSETQ. This chain's CDR3 is CASSLEAGPSYEQYF. The CDR3, as DNA: TGCGCCAGCAGCTTGGAGGCAGGTCCCTCCTACGAGCAGTACTTC.